A selection of T cell receptor beta chains follows, all from one sample in a study of T cell responses to AZD1222 COVID-19 vaccine. The table came from immunoSEQ multiplex PCR; TCRdb's copy has only in-frame clones and leaves some out. The profile covers more than 150,000 clones, with around 89% appearing a single time and around 26% taken by the ten largest. Sample: peripheral blood, taken 28 days after the second AZD1222 dose. These TCRs come from an adult who received the AZD1222 COVID-19 vaccine. CDR3s include the opening cysteine and the closing phenylalanine or tryptophan. The D gene is left open where the match is weak. Size is stated for part of the rows, as once, few or many counts, or as a class when the clone is expanded.

many	-	TRBJ2-7	TRBV11-2	CASSLSNYEQYF
-	TRBD2	TRBJ2-1	TRBV19	CASSKLAGRGNEQFF
-	-	TRBJ2-5	TRBV18	CASSPRQDPQETQYF
-	-	TRBJ2-2	TRBV19	CASTVWELAGAGELFF
-	TRBD1	TRBJ2-7	TRBV10-3	CAISEPTGGNYEQYF
once	-	TRBJ2-7	TRBV7-2	CASSLSGGYEQYF
-	-	TRBJ2-1	TRBV6-2/TRBV6-3	CASSPRSRDYNEQFF
-	-	TRBJ2-1	TRBV12-3/TRBV12-4	CASSFQGNEQFF
-	-	TRBJ1-2	TRBV2	CASSESGALANYGYTF
-	-	TRBJ2-3	TRBV5-1	CASSGLQGTDTQYF
-	-	TRBJ1-1	TRBV5-1	CASSSPRDPLAAFF
-	-	TRBJ2-3	TRBV19	CASSDPRGRHSDTQYF
few	-	TRBJ2-1	TRBV7-9	CASSWGGSDNEQFF
-	-	TRBJ1-1	TRBV27	CASSLGRVAEAFF
once	-	TRBJ1-1	TRBV7-9	CASSRAAGAGGTEAFF
-	-	TRBJ2-4	TRBV21-1	CASSNFSLGQGEGIQYF
-	-	TRBJ2-7	TRBV6-1	CASSGYSFPYEQYF
-	-	TRBJ1-5	TRBV7-8	CASSTEGDQPQHF